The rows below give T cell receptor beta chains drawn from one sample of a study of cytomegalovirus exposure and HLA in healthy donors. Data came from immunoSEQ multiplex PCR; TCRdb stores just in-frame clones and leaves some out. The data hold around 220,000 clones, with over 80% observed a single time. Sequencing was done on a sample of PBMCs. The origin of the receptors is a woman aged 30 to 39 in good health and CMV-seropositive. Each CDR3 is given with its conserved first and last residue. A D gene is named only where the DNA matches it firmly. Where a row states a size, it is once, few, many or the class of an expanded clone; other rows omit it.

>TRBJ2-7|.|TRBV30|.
TGTGCCTGGATTAGAGGGGGTGGGAGCTCCTACGAGCAGTACTTC
CAWIRGGGSSYEQYF
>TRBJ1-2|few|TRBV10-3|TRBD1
TGTGCCATCAGTGGACGTACAGGGGACTGGGGCTACACCTTC
CAISGRTGDWGYTF
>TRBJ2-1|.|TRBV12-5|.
TGTGCTAGTGGTTTCCCCCCCCGGGCGGAGAGATACAATGAGCAGTTCTTC
CASGFPPRAERYNEQFF
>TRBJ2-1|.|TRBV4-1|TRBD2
TGCGCCAGCAGCCAAGCCGGACTAGCGGGAGACGGCGAGCAGTTCTTC
CASSQAGLAGDGEQFF
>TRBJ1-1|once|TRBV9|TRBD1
TGTGCCAGCAGCGTAGAGGAGACAGGGAGAGCGGCTTTCTTT
CASSVEETGRAAFF
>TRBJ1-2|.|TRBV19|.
TGTGCCACAGACAGTCAGCAGGGTCGCTATGGCTACACCTTC
CATDSQQGRYGYTF
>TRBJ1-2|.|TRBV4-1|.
TGCGCCAGCAGCCCCTCCCCCGGTATATCGAATGGCTACACCTTC
CASSPSPGISNGYTF
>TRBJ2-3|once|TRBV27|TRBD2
TGTGCCAGCAGTTCACGGGTCCCTCTAGCGGGAGTGGCAGATACGCAGTATTTT
CASSSRVPLAGVADTQYF
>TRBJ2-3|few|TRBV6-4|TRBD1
TGTGCCAGCAGTACCGGGACAGGCGGCACAGATACGCAGTATTTT
CASSTGTGGTDTQYF
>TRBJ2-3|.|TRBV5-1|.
TGCGCCAGCAGCTGGGGTGGGAGCACAGATACGCAGTATTTT
CASSWGGSTDTQYF
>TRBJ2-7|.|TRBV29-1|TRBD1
TGCAGCGTCAGTGGGACAGGAGTCTCCTACGAGCAGTACTTC
CSVSGTGVSYEQYF
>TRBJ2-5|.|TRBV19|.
TGTGCCAGTAGTTTCGGGATTGAAGAGACCCAGTACTTC
CASSFGIEETQYF
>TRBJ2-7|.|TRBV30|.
TGTGCCTGGAGTGCCCCGGGGACCAGGGGCGAGCAGTACTTC
CAWSAPGTRGEQYF
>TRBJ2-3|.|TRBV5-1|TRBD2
TGCGCCAGCAGCTCTTTAACTAGCGGCTATGGGACAGATACGCAGTATTTT
CASSSLTSGYGTDTQYF
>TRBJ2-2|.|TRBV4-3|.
TGCGCCAGCAGTCTTGAGGCCGGGGAGCTGTTTTTT
CASSLEAGELFF
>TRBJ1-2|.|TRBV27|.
TGTGCCAGCAGCCCTCCTATGGGGAACCGACATGGCTACACCTTC
CASSPPMGNRHGYTF
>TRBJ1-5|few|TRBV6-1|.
TGTGCCAGCACCCTAATGGAGTATAGCAATCAGCCCCAGCATTTT
CASTLMEYSNQPQHF